This T cell receptor beta chain was captured in a study of blood T cell repertoires in COVID-19. Study overall: Specimens from acute and convalescent COVID-19 originated in the United States, Italy and Spain. PBMCs, B-cell-depleted T cells, or T cells provided the cDNA or gDNA that made up the material.

Germline V gives CDR1 KGHSH, CDR2 LQKENI. The CDR3 runs 14 residues. V was pared by 2 bases and J by 4 bases, with 11 bases between. Original data processing: Quantification of nucleated cells was approximated via reference gene primer amplification. Repertoires were generated with immunoSEQ multiplex PCR, while TCRdb's copy carries only in-frame clones and drops some. V and J calls and clone size come straight from that table; D and trimming were deduced from the DNA. The data contain 150,000 or so clones, around 81% of them singletons. Sequenced sample: peripheral blood. This TCR came from a human donor with acute or convalescent COVID-19. The donor label of this sample is uncertain. This sequence joins TRBV18 and TRBJ1-2, with D maybe TRBD1 (6 bases). The CDR3 region has the DNA TGTGCCAGCTCACCAACAGGGTTAACCTATGGCTACACCTTC. This codes for CASSPTGLTYGYTF.